Listed here is a single T cell receptor (beta chain). Its antigen remains unknown. These data belong to a study of metastatic and nonmetastatic thyroid tumors. Study-level information: Patients with malignant and benign thyroid disease provided blood and tumor or nodule tissue, whose repertoires were compared. General observations from the study: Reports indicated that malignant thyroid tumors showed significantly higher TCR beta diversity than benign nodules did, in blood and tumor.

Authors' methods: Construction of a distant-metastasis classifier for papillary thyroid cancer relied on CDR3 differences across clinicopathological groups. Using MiXCR, TCRdb re-called clones from the PCR reads. The V and J calls reflect TCRdb's pipeline rather than the authors' work. The sample has around 23,000 clones, about a quarter seen once; the top ten hold 5.4%. The CDR3 consists of 15 residues. Trimming cost V 5 bases and J 0 bases, with 14 bases left between them. Germline V CDR1 and CDR2: SGHVS, FNYEAQ. Patients were all untreated before their thyroid surgery. The rearrangement links TRBV7-6 to TRBJ2-7; D is uncertain. Sequencing was carried out using tumor tissue. The sequence was collected from a female donor with papillary thyroid cancer or a benign thyroid nodule (not recorded which). Some clones in this sample may be carry-over from other donors' samples. The CDR3 here is CASSPSRTSSYEQYF. In DNA form, the CDR3 reads TGTGCCAGCAGCCCCAGTCGAACTTCCTCCTACGAGCAGTACTTC. Full variable domain (remainder filled in from reference TRBV7-6 and TRBJ2-7): GAGVSQSPRYKVTKRGQDVALRCDPISGHVSLYWYRQALGQGPEFLTYFNYEAQQDKSGLPNDRFSAERPEGSISTLTIQRTEQRDSAMYRCASSPSRTSSYEQYFGPGTRLTVT.